A selection of T cell receptor beta chains follows, all from one sample in a study of beta chain features in type 1 diabetes. Sequenced by immunoSEQ multiplex PCR; TCRdb stores in-frame clones only, minus some. The sample yields about 360,000 clones, around 13% seen once. The sample comprised naive CD4+ T cells from blood. These receptors all stem from a man younger than 35 in good health. The CDR3 runs from the conserved cysteine through the conserved F or W. D genes are given only for firm matches. Clone size is stated in some rows and not others, as once, few, many or a class when expanded.

j_call: TRBJ2-1
clone_size: NA
d_call: NA
v_call: TRBV9
cdr3_nt: TGTGCCAGCAGCGTAGATACTAGGTCCTACAATGAGCAGTTCTTC
cdr3_aa: CASSVDTRSYNEQFF

j_call: TRBJ2-3
clone_size: NA
d_call: TRBD2
v_call: TRBV18
cdr3_nt: TGTGCCAGCTCGCCTGTGGCGGCTAGCGGGTTCACAGATACGCAGTATTTT
cdr3_aa: CASSPVAASGFTDTQYF

j_call: TRBJ2-7
clone_size: NA
d_call: TRBD1
v_call: TRBV28
cdr3_nt: TGTGCCAGCAGTTTAGGGGGACAGGGTTACCACGAGCAGTACTTC
cdr3_aa: CASSLGGQGYHEQYF

j_call: TRBJ2-5
clone_size: NA
d_call: TRBD2
v_call: TRBV9
cdr3_nt: TGTGCCAGCAGCGTAGCGGGGGGGCTACAAGAGACCCAGTACTTC
cdr3_aa: CASSVAGGLQETQYF

j_call: TRBJ2-1
clone_size: few
d_call: NA
v_call: TRBV19
cdr3_nt: TGTGCCAGTAGTGGGAGGACTACAAGCTCCTACAATGAGCAGTTCTTC
cdr3_aa: CASSGRTTSSYNEQFF

j_call: TRBJ1-2
clone_size: few
d_call: NA
v_call: TRBV30
cdr3_nt: TGTGTGGGGGATGGAGGGTATGGCTACACCTTC
cdr3_aa: CVGDGGYGYTF

j_call: TRBJ2-2
clone_size: NA
d_call: NA
v_call: TRBV29-1
cdr3_nt: TGCAGCGCTGGAGGGAGCACCGGGGAGCTGTTTTTT
cdr3_aa: CSAGGSTGELFF

j_call: TRBJ2-1
clone_size: NA
d_call: TRBD1
v_call: TRBV10-3
cdr3_nt: TGTGCCATCAGTGAGCTGACAGGGCCTACCGCCTACAATGAGCAGTTCTTC
cdr3_aa: CAISELTGPTAYNEQFF

j_call: TRBJ2-3
clone_size: NA
d_call: NA
v_call: TRBV7-3
cdr3_nt: TGTGCCAGCAGCCGTCGTGGGTGGAGTAGCACAGATACGCAGTATTTT
cdr3_aa: CASSRRGWSSTDTQYF

j_call: TRBJ1-1
clone_size: few
d_call: NA
v_call: TRBV6-6
cdr3_nt: TGTGCCAGCAGTTCGGGGGAGGTCCAAAGAGGAGCTTTCTTT
cdr3_aa: CASSSGEVQRGAFF

j_call: TRBJ1-2
clone_size: NA
d_call: TRBD1
v_call: TRBV18
cdr3_nt: TGTGCCAGCTCACAGGACAGGGAGTATGGCTACACCTTC
cdr3_aa: CASSQDREYGYTF

j_call: TRBJ2-7
clone_size: few
d_call: TRBD2
v_call: TRBV4-1
cdr3_nt: TGCGCCAGCAGCCAAGATAGAGGCCTAGCGGGAGGAACCTACGAGCAGTACTTC
cdr3_aa: CASSQDRGLAGGTYEQYF

j_call: TRBJ2-7
clone_size: NA
d_call: TRBD1
v_call: TRBV5-1
cdr3_nt: TGCGCCAGCAGCTTGCAGGGACAGATATCCTACGAGCAGTACTTC
cdr3_aa: CASSLQGQISYEQYF

j_call: TRBJ2-5
clone_size: NA
d_call: NA
v_call: TRBV7-3
cdr3_nt: TGTGCCAGCAGCTTAACCCGTCAAGAGACCCAGTACTTC
cdr3_aa: CASSLTRQETQYF

j_call: TRBJ1-5
clone_size: NA
d_call: NA
v_call: TRBV7-2
cdr3_nt: TGTGCCAGCAGCTTATCGTACATGTCGTATAGCAATCAGCCCCAGCATTTT
cdr3_aa: CASSLSYMSYSNQPQHF

j_call: TRBJ2-1
clone_size: NA
d_call: NA
v_call: TRBV28
cdr3_nt: TGTGCCAGCAGTCGGAGGCTAGCTAAATCCTACAATGAGCAGTTCTTC
cdr3_aa: CASSRRLAKSYNEQFF

j_call: TRBJ2-7
clone_size: NA
d_call: NA
v_call: TRBV7-2
cdr3_nt: TGTGCCAGCAGCTTTGGCCGGCGGCGAGAGCAGTACTTC
cdr3_aa: CASSFGRRREQYF

j_call: TRBJ1-2
clone_size: few
d_call: NA
v_call: TRBV6-5
cdr3_nt: TGTGCCAGCAGCCTATACATCTCAGGGCATGGCTACACCTTC
cdr3_aa: CASSLYISGHGYTF

j_call: TRBJ1-5
clone_size: NA
d_call: NA
v_call: TRBV19
cdr3_nt: TGTGCCAGTACCCGAGATGGACTAAATAGCAATCAGCCCCAGCATTTT
cdr3_aa: CASTRDGLNSNQPQHF

j_call: TRBJ2-1
clone_size: few
d_call: NA
v_call: TRBV9
cdr3_nt: TGTGCCAGCAGCGTAGAAGGACAAACCTACAATGAGCAGTTCTTC
cdr3_aa: CASSVEGQTYNEQFF

j_call: TRBJ1-6
clone_size: NA
d_call: TRBD1
v_call: TRBV5-1
cdr3_nt: TGCGCCAGCAGGAGGGACAGCCAAAATTCACCCCTCCACTTT
cdr3_aa: CASRRDSQNSPLHF

j_call: TRBJ1-2
clone_size: few
d_call: NA
v_call: TRBV28
cdr3_nt: TGTGCCAGCAGGTCGGGGAGGGTCTATGGCTACACCTTC
cdr3_aa: CASRSGRVYGYTF

j_call: TRBJ2-5
clone_size: NA
d_call: TRBD1
v_call: TRBV5-4
cdr3_nt: TGTGCCAGCAGCCTAACAGGGGGCGCGGGGTACCAAGAGACCCAGTACTTC
cdr3_aa: CASSLTGGAGYQETQYF

j_call: TRBJ2-1
clone_size: NA
d_call: NA
v_call: TRBV5-1
cdr3_nt: TGCGCCAGCTTTGAGGTAGCTCACGATGAGCAGTTCTTC
cdr3_aa: CASFEVAHDEQFF

j_call: TRBJ1-1
clone_size: NA
d_call: NA
v_call: TRBV10-3
cdr3_nt: TGTGCCATCAAAGCACAGGGGAACACTGAAGCTTTCTTT
cdr3_aa: CAIKAQGNTEAFF

j_call: TRBJ2-3
clone_size: NA
d_call: NA
v_call: TRBV30
cdr3_nt: TGTGCCTGGAGTACCTCCGGGGTTAGCACAGATACGCAGTATTTT
cdr3_aa: CAWSTSGVSTDTQYF

j_call: TRBJ1-1
clone_size: few
d_call: TRBD1
v_call: TRBV5-1
cdr3_nt: TGCGCCAGCAGGCCGGGACAGGGAATGGAAGCTTTCTTT
cdr3_aa: CASRPGQGMEAFF

j_call: TRBJ2-2
clone_size: NA
d_call: TRBD2
v_call: TRBV27
cdr3_nt: TGTGCCAGCAGTTTCGGACTAGCATCGTCCGGGGAGCTGTTTTTT
cdr3_aa: CASSFGLASSGELFF

j_call: TRBJ1-1
clone_size: NA
d_call: TRBD1
v_call: TRBV5-4
cdr3_nt: TGTGCCAGCAGCCAAAGCCGGACAGGGCCCACTGAAGCTTTCTTT
cdr3_aa: CASSQSRTGPTEAFF

j_call: TRBJ2-7
clone_size: few
d_call: NA
v_call: TRBV30
cdr3_nt: TGTGCCTGGAGTCCCGGCAGGCTCGAGCAGTACTTC
cdr3_aa: CAWSPGRLEQYF

j_call: TRBJ1-3
clone_size: NA
d_call: TRBD1
v_call: TRBV4-2
cdr3_nt: TGTGCCAGCAGCCAAGATGGGACAGGGCCCAGCTCTGGAAACACCATATATTTT
cdr3_aa: CASSQDGTGPSSGNTIYF

j_call: TRBJ2-5
clone_size: few
d_call: NA
v_call: TRBV21-1
cdr3_nt: TGTGCCAGGGGCCTTCAAGAGACCCAGTACTTC
cdr3_aa: CARGLQETQYF

j_call: TRBJ1-2
clone_size: NA
d_call: NA
v_call: TRBV6-6
cdr3_nt: TGTGCCAGCAGTTACTCCCGGCGTGAGTGGCCGGGTGGCTACACCTTC
cdr3_aa: CASSYSRREWPGGYTF

j_call: TRBJ2-1
clone_size: NA
d_call: TRBD2
v_call: TRBV7-3
cdr3_nt: TGTGCCAGCAGCCCGACTAGCGGGACCTACAATGAGCAGTTCTTC
cdr3_aa: CASSPTSGTYNEQFF

j_call: TRBJ1-2
clone_size: few
d_call: NA
v_call: TRBV30
cdr3_nt: TGTGCCTGGAGTACAGGGACCTATGGCTACACCTTC
cdr3_aa: CAWSTGTYGYTF

j_call: TRBJ2-7
clone_size: NA
d_call: NA
v_call: TRBV6-5
cdr3_nt: TGTGCCAGCACCAGACTGGGTAGTATCAACGAGCAGTACTTC
cdr3_aa: CASTRLGSINEQYF

j_call: TRBJ1-1
clone_size: NA
d_call: NA
v_call: TRBV9
cdr3_nt: TGTGCCAGCAGTCGCTTGCGGAACACTGAAGCTTTCTTT
cdr3_aa: CASSRLRNTEAFF

j_call: TRBJ2-1
clone_size: few
d_call: NA
v_call: TRBV7-9
cdr3_nt: TGTGCCAGCAGCCAGCCCGGGACATTCAAGGCGGAGCAGTTCTTC
cdr3_aa: CASSQPGTFKAEQFF

j_call: TRBJ2-1
clone_size: few
d_call: NA
v_call: TRBV28
cdr3_nt: TGTGCCAGCAGCCCAGGTCACTACAATGAGCAGTTCTTC
cdr3_aa: CASSPGHYNEQFF

j_call: TRBJ1-5
clone_size: few
d_call: NA
v_call: TRBV28
cdr3_nt: TGTGCCAGCGGGGGCCCCAATCAGCCCCAGCATTTT
cdr3_aa: CASGGPNQPQHF

j_call: TRBJ1-1
clone_size: few
d_call: NA
v_call: TRBV29-1
cdr3_nt: TGCAGCGTCTCCGCAGGGGTTAAAGCTTTCTTT
cdr3_aa: CSVSAGVKAFF

j_call: TRBJ1-5
clone_size: NA
d_call: NA
v_call: TRBV28
cdr3_nt: TGTGCCAGCAGTTTATCCCCGCGGGGCAATCAGCCCCAGCATTTT
cdr3_aa: CASSLSPRGNQPQHF

j_call: TRBJ2-2
clone_size: NA
d_call: NA
v_call: TRBV27
cdr3_nt: TGTGCCAGCAGTTTCTACACCGGGGAGCTGTTTTTT
cdr3_aa: CASSFYTGELFF

j_call: TRBJ1-2
clone_size: NA
d_call: NA
v_call: TRBV30
cdr3_nt: TGTGCCTGGAGTAAGCGGGATGACTATGGCTACACCTTC
cdr3_aa: CAWSKRDDYGYTF